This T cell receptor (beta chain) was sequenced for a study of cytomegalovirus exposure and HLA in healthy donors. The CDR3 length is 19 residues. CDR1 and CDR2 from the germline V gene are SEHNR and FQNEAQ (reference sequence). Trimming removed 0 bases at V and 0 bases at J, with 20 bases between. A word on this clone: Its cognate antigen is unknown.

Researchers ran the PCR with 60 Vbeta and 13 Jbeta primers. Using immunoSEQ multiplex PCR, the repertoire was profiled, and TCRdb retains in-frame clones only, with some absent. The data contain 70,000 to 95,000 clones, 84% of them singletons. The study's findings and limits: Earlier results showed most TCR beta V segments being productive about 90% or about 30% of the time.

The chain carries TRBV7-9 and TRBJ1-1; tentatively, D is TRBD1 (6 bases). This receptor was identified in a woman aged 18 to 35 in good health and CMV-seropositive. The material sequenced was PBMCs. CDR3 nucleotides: TGTGCCAGCAGCTTAGCGCTTACAGGGACCTATCCTTTGAACACTGAAGCTTTCTTT. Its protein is CASSLALTGTYPLNTEAFF. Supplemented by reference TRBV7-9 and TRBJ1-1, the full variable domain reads DTGVSQNPRHKITKRGQNVTFRCDPISEHNRLYWYRQTLGQGPEFLTYFQNEAQLEKSRLLSDRFSAERPKGSFSTLEIQRTEQGDSAMYLCASSLALTGTYPLNTEAFFGQGTRLTVV.